Here is one T cell receptor (beta chain) with its context. The data originate from a study of early T cells in non-severe SARS-CoV-2 infection. MiXCR, applied by TCRdb to the 5' RACE reads, yields one record per CDR3 protein. Of roughly 71,000 distinct CDR3 sequences in the sample, approximately 13% were seen once. With 0 bases clipped from V and 6 bases from J, the junction kept 7 bases outside the gene matches. The germline V gene encodes CDR1 SGHAT and CDR2 FQNNGV. This CDR3 comprises 15 residues. Specimen: whole blood. This chain uses TRBV11-2 with TRBJ2-7; 8 bases match TRBD1. The source of this sequence is an adult who was a healthcare worker with PCR-confirmed SARS-CoV-2 infection or an uninfected control (not recorded which). CDR3 protein: CASSLDYGTGGEQYF. CDR3 DNA: TGTGCCAGCAGCTTAGATTACGGGACAGGAGGCGAGCAGTACTTC.